The T cell receptor beta chain under discussion was sequenced for a study of blood T cells in healthy people across ages. Germline-derived CDR1 and CDR2 are SEHNR and FQNEAQ (reference sequence). The CDR3 covers 14 residues. With 1 base removed from V and 7 bases from J, the gap between germline ends came to 8 bases. Through a sample-barcoded 5' primer and a J-beta primer mix, a second PCR was run for roughly 6 to 11 cycles. TCRdb passed the 5' RACE reads through MiXCR, listing each CDR3 protein once. The sample lists some 860,000 distinct CDR3 sequences, around 50% occurring once. This chain links TRBV7-9 with TRBJ1-6, with D perhaps matching TRBD1 (6 bases). The sample taken for sequencing was blood. This receptor was obtained from a man aged 35 to 55 in good health. CDR3 region: CASSLVRGNSPLHF. The CDR3 nucleotides are TGTGCCAGCAGCTTAGTCAGGGGAAATTCACCCCTCCACTTT.